Below, 5 T cell receptor beta chains from the same sample are listed, as sequenced in a study of blood T cell repertoires in COVID-19. Sequencing used immunoSEQ multiplex PCR; TCRdb keeps in-frame clones, though not all of them. The data hold 150,000 to 200,000 clones, with approximately 80% observed a single time. Material for sequencing was peripheral blood. Receptors originate from a human donor in a cohort sampled during active COVID-19.

This clone was found many times. The chain recombines TRBV25-1 with TRBJ2-7; D uncertain. The V and J ends lost 3 bases and 5 bases respectively, with 11 bases between them. The CDR3 covers 13 residues. In germline, CDR1 is MGHDK, CDR2 SYGVNS. The CDR3 protein is CASSEVKAHEQYF. The CDR3 nucleotides read TGTGCCAGCAGTGAGGTAAAAGCCCACGAGCAGTACTTC.

J is TRBJ2-7 and V is TRBV7-9, with 9 bases lining up with TRBD1. CDR1 SEHNR and CDR2 FQNEAQ come from the germline V gene (reference sequence). CDR3 length equals 14 residues. V lost 4 bases and J lost 3; bases outside the gene matches: 4. The CDR3 loop is CASSSDRGGYEQYF. The CDR3, as DNA: TGTGCCAGCAGCTCCGACAGGGGGGGCTACGAGCAGTACTTC.

This clone has ten or more counts. V usage is TRBV6-6 and J usage is TRBJ2-2; no clear D. The V gene's germline CDR1 is MNHNY and CDR2 SVGAGI (reference sequence). Trimming took 11 bases from V and 8 from J, leaving 9 bases between them. CDR3 length: 10 residues. The CDR3 here is CASSAGELFF. In DNA, the CDR3 is TGTGCCTCCTCAGCGGGGGAGCTGTTTTTT.

The rearrangement joins TRBV27 to TRBJ1-2, with 8 bases that match TRBD1. V lost 5 bases to trimming and J lost 6 bases; unmatched junction nucleotides: 11. Germline lookup yields CDR1 MNHEY and CDR2 SMNVEV (reference sequence). CDR3 length equals 15 residues. DNA for the CDR3: TGTGCCAGCAGTCCCCGGCAGGGGGCGTCGGATGGCTACACCTTC. This codes for CASSPRQGASDGYTF.

The rearrangement uses TRBV7-2 and TRBJ2-2; a possible D gene is TRBD1 (6 bases). CDR1 is SGHTA and CDR2 is FQGNSA in the germline V gene. CDR3 length: 14 residues. The V end lost 5 bases, the J end lost 5 bases, and 12 bases lay between the germline ends. CDR3 in amino acids: CASSTHRETGELFF. In DNA form, the CDR3 reads TGTGCCAGCAGCACCCACAGGGAAACCGGGGAGCTGTTTTTT. Full variable domain (outside the CDR3, taken from reference TRBV7-2 and TRBJ2-2): GAGVSQSPSNKVTEKGKDVELRCDPISGHTALYWYRQSLGQGLEFLIYFQGNSAPDKSGLPSDRFSAERTGGSVSTLTIQRTQQEDSAVYLCASSTHRETGELFFGEGSRLTVL.